The subject of this entry is one T cell receptor (beta chain). The antigen remains undetermined. Per the germline V gene, CDR1 is SGHRS and CDR2 is YFSETQ. CDR3 length: 16 amino acids. The data belong to a study of T cells expressing NK-cell markers. Study-wide context: The TCR beta repertoires originated in sorted CD3+CD56+NKG2C+, CD3+CD56+NKG2C- and CD3+CD56-NKG2C+ T cells. Study-level points and caveats: In several donors, dominant clonotypes made up about 25-60.1% of CD3+CD56-NKG2C+ cells.

UMI-tagged 5'RACE template switching yielded the TCR beta cDNA. With the 5' RACE reads reprocessed, TCRdb shows one record per CDR3 protein and no DNA. The sample holds a few hundred thousand distinct CDR3 sequences. The chain couples TRBV5-1 to TRBJ2-1; TCRdb reports TRBD2, a call that lacks DNA to check it against. The sequence was collected from a woman in her forties or fifties in good health. Sequencing was performed on blood T cells: a sorted CD56 or NKG2C T cell subset, CD4+ or CD8+ T cells, or bulk PBMC T cells (not recorded which). CDR3 sequence reads: CASSLSMAGGYNEQFF.